The rows below give T cell receptor beta chains drawn from one sample of a study of human T cells and chemical hapten exposure. TCRdb independently ran MiXCR on the RACE reads; one entry per CDR3 protein. Seen here are about 190,000 distinct CDR3 sequences, around 25% observed once, and the top ten hold 2.5%. Here the sequenced sample was whole blood, taken in connection with sensitization to the hapten diphenylcyclopropenone (DPC). The receptors shown here come from a woman aged 40 to 50 with alopecia areata. Some clones in this sample may be carry-over from other donors' samples. Each CDR3 is given with its conserved first and last residue. Fields, in order: V gene, D gene, clone size, CDR3 length, J gene, CDR3 DNA, CDR3 protein. The D gene is left open where the match is weak. Size is omitted from some rows. Given values are once, few, many or a class for expanded clones.

>TRBV2|TRBD2|few|14|TRBJ2-7
TGTGCCAGCAGTGAGGGACTAGCTGGCTACGAGCAGTACTTC
CASSEGLAGYEQYF
>TRBV5-1|.|few|12|TRBJ2-1
TGCGCCAGCAGCTTGATCGGGCTAGCGCAGTTCTTC
CASSLIGLAQFF
>TRBV20-1|.|.|14|TRBJ1-1
TGCAGTGCTACGCCTGTTCATCCGAACACTGAAGCTTTCTTT
CSATPVHPNTEAFF
>TRBV2|.|.|15|TRBJ2-1
TGTGCCAGCAGTGCCGACGGATACTCCTACAATGAGCAGTTCTTC
CASSADGYSYNEQFF
>TRBV10-3|.|.|14|TRBJ1-2
TGTGCCATCTCCTCCCCGGGGAGTTCGGTGAGCTACACCTTC
CAISSPGSSVSYTF
>TRBV5-1|.|.|17|TRBJ2-3
TGCGCCAGCAGCTTGGAAGGGAGTTATCTAGGCACAGATACGCAGTATTTT
CASSLEGSYLGTDTQYF
>TRBV6-5|.|.|21|TRBJ1-4
TGTGCCAGCAGCCTCTCTATGTGGACGGGGAGACGTTCGGTAGCTAATGAAAAACTGTTTTTT
CASSLSMWTGRRSVANEKLFF
>TRBV9|TRBD2|few|17|TRBJ2-5
TGTGCCAGCAGCGAGGGACTAGCGGGAGGGGGCCAAGAGACCCAGTACTTC
CASSEGLAGGGQETQYF
>TRBV20-1|TRBD1|.|13|TRBJ1-2
TGCAGTGCTGCCAGGACAGGCTTCTATGGCTACACCTTC
CSAARTGFYGYTF
>TRBV9|TRBD2|.|14|TRBJ2-7
TGTGCCAGCAGCGTAGGGCTAGCGGGCGGCGAGCAGTACTTC
CASSVGLAGGEQYF
>TRBV5-4|TRBD1|few|13|TRBJ1-4
TGTGCCAGCAGCTCGGGACAGGGGGAAAAACTGTTTTTT
CASSSGQGEKLFF
>TRBV28|TRBD2|few|15|TRBJ2-7
TGTGCCAGCAGCAGACGGGACTACGCCCCCCACGAGCAGTACTTC
CASSRRDYAPHEQYF
>TRBV27|.|.|11|TRBJ2-7
TGTGCCAGCAGTCACGGCCTCGAGCAGTACTTC
CASSHGLEQYF
>TRBV20-1|.|.|16|TRBJ2-2
TGCAGTGCTAGGGGTCAGGGGAGGGCAAACACCGGGGAGCTGTTTTTT
CSARGQGRANTGELFF
>TRBV29-1|TRBD2|many|15|TRBJ2-3
TGCAGCGTTGACCGGGCGGGAGGATCTACAGATACGCAGTATTTT
CSVDRAGGSTDTQYF
>TRBV20-1|TRBD2|.|13|TRBJ2-3
TGCAGTGCCGGACTAGCGGGAAGGGGTACGCAGTATTTT
CSAGLAGRGTQYF
>TRBV28|.|few|19|TRBJ2-1
TGTGCCAGCAGTTCCATAATGGGACCGGGGTTTAGCTCCTACAATGAGCAGTTCTTC
CASSSIMGPGFSSYNEQFF
>TRBV20-1|.|.|13|TRBJ2-5
TGCAGTGCTATATCCGCCCCTCGGGAGACCCAGTACTTC
CSAISAPRETQYF
>TRBV14|.|many|13|TRBJ2-1
TGTGCCAGCAAGGGTGTCTTGAACAATGAGCAGTTCTTC
CASKGVLNNEQFF
>TRBV20-1|TRBD2|few|17|TRBJ2-3
TGCAGTGCCAGAACCCTAGCGGGAAGGGGAAGGACAGATACGCAGTATTTT
CSARTLAGRGRTDTQYF
>TRBV11-2|TRBD2|.|16|TRBJ2-5
TGTGCCAGCAGCTTGTCCTCACTCGGGGGGGGAGAGACCCAGTACTTC
CASSLSSLGGGETQYF
>TRBV7-3|.|.|13|TRBJ1-5
TGTGCCAGCAGCTTCGGGATCAATCAGCCCCAGCATTTT
CASSFGINQPQHF
>TRBV20-1|.|.|12|TRBJ1-5
TGCAGTGCCCTCAGGGGCAATCAGCCCCAGCATTTT
CSALRGNQPQHF
>TRBV20-1|TRBD2|.|15|TRBJ2-7
TGCAGTGCCCTCAGGTCGACTAGCGGGTCCTACGAGCAGTACTTC
CSALRSTSGSYEQYF
>TRBV11-2|.|few|14|TRBJ2-5
TGTGCCAGCAGCGGACTACAGGGACAAGAGACCCAGTACTTC
CASSGLQGQETQYF
>TRBV7-2|.|.|16|TRBJ2-1
TGTGCCAGCAGCTTAGGTGGTAGCGCCGGCTACAATGAGCAGTTCTTC
CASSLGGSAGYNEQFF
>TRBV4-3|.|few|14|TRBJ2-3
TGCGCCAGCAGCCAAGCAAATTCGCACCTTACGCAGTATTTT
CASSQANSHLTQYF
>TRBV20-1|.|few|14|TRBJ1-6
TGCAGTGCCGCCCGGGACATTCCTAATTCACCCCTCCACTTT
CSAARDIPNSPLHF
>TRBV13|.|few|14|TRBJ1-2
TGTGCCAGCAGTTTCTTCGGGGGAGGCCGTGGCTACACCTTC
CASSFFGGGRGYTF
>TRBV29-1|TRBD1|few|13|TRBJ1-5
TGCAGCGTGAGGACAGGGGTCGATCAGCCCCAGCATTTT
CSVRTGVDQPQHF
>TRBV20-1|TRBD1|.|15|TRBJ2-7
TGCAGTGCTCAGTCGGGACAGGCTATCTCCTACGAGCAGTACTTC
CSAQSGQAISYEQYF
>TRBV27|.|.|14|TRBJ1-3
TGTGCCAGCAGTTTTAGGCAGCCTGGAAACACCATATATTTT
CASSFRQPGNTIYF
>TRBV6-2/TRBV6-3|.|.|13|TRBJ1-1
TGTGCCAGCAACAAGGTCACGAACACTGAAGCTTTCTTT
CASNKVTNTEAFF
>TRBV4-1|.|.|17|TRBJ2-3
TGCGCCAGCAGCCAAGACTCCCTAGGCCCACCCACAGATACGCAGTATTTT
CASSQDSLGPPTDTQYF
>TRBV7-9|.|.|15|TRBJ1-3
TGTGCCAGCAGCTTGGCGGGGGCTCCTGGAAACACCATATATTTT
CASSLAGAPGNTIYF
>TRBV18|TRBD2|many|15|TRBJ2-1
TGTGCCAGCTCCCCGGGACTAGCGGCCCTTAATGAGCAGTTCTTC
CASSPGLAALNEQFF
>TRBV6-5|TRBD1|.|15|TRBJ1-4
TGTGCCAGCAGGCCCCGACAGGGGATGGGTGAAAAACTGTTTTTT
CASRPRQGMGEKLFF
>TRBV5-1|.|few|14|TRBJ1-6
TGCGCCAGCAGTTTCGCAGGACCCAATTCACCCCTCCACTTT
CASSFAGPNSPLHF
>TRBV12-3/TRBV12-4|TRBD1|.|14|TRBJ2-5
TGTGCCAGCAGTCCACAAGACAGGGAAGAGACCCAGTACTTC
CASSPQDREETQYF
>TRBV29-1|.|.|17|TRBJ2-3
TGCAGCGTTGAAGACCCCCGACAGGCCACTAGCACAGATACGCAGTATTTT
CSVEDPRQATSTDTQYF
>TRBV29-1|.|few|14|TRBJ2-1
TGCAGCGTGGATACAGGGAGCTCCTACAATGAGCAGTTCTTC
CSVDTGSSYNEQFF
>TRBV27|.|.|13|TRBJ1-1
TGTGCCAGCAGTTTAGGACAGACTAAACGAGCTTTCTTT
CASSLGQTKRAFF
>TRBV7-9|.|.|18|TRBJ1-1
TGTGCCAGCAGTCTTACCGCGCGGGGCCGCAGGGGTAACACTGAAGCTTTCTTT
CASSLTARGRRGNTEAFF
>TRBV12-3/TRBV12-4|TRBD1|once|14|TRBJ1-2
TGTGCCAGCACCCTAGGACAGGGTAGCTATGGCTACACCTTC
CASTLGQGSYGYTF
>TRBV27|.|.|14|TRBJ1-6
TGTGCCAGCAGTTACAGGGTCAGGGATTCACCCCTCCACTTT
CASSYRVRDSPLHF
>TRBV7-2|.|.|15|TRBJ2-1
TGTGCCAGCAGCTTAGCGTCGACTGTGGACAATGAGCAGTTCTTC
CASSLASTVDNEQFF
>TRBV20-1|TRBD1|.|15|TRBJ2-7
TGCAGTGCTAGAGATTTGACAGGGGGCGGATACGAGCAGTACTTC
CSARDLTGGGYEQYF
>TRBV2|TRBD1|.|12|TRBJ2-7
TGTGCCAGCAGTGAGGCAGGGGGCGAGCAGTACTTC
CASSEAGGEQYF
>TRBV27|TRBD2|few|14|TRBJ2-4
TGTGCCAGCAGTCGCGGGGGGCCCGGGAACATTCAGTACTTC
CASSRGGPGNIQYF
>TRBV7-9|.|few|13|TRBJ1-5
TGTGCCAGCAGCCTCAACGGAGAGCAGCCCCAGCATTTT
CASSLNGEQPQHF
>TRBV7-9|TRBD2|few|12|TRBJ2-1
TGTGCCAGCCGGGGGGACTACAATGAGCAGTTCTTC
CASRGDYNEQFF
>TRBV5-4|.|few|14|TRBJ1-2
TGTGCCAGCAGCCCCCCCGGCCCCCTCGGGGGCTACACCTTC
CASSPPGPLGGYTF
>TRBV5-1|.|few|14|TRBJ2-4
TGCGCCAGCAGCTTGTTGGGGTTCAGAAACATTCAGTACTTC
CASSLLGFRNIQYF
>TRBV11-2|TRBD1|many|14|TRBJ2-1
TGTGCCAGCAGCTTTGCCCCCGGGGACAGGGCTGCGTTCTTC
CASSFAPGDRAAFF
>TRBV6-1|.|few|13|TRBJ1-5
TGTGCCAGCAATCAGGGGTCTAGTCAGCCCCAGCATTTT
CASNQGSSQPQHF
>TRBV7-9|.|once|13|TRBJ2-7
TGTGCCAGCAGTTCCCCTGAGACGCAGGGCGTGGGGTTC
CASSSPETQGVGF